The 23 T cell receptor beta chains below were found in one sample sequenced in a study of PD-1 blockade in classical Hodgkin lymphoma. The repertoire was sequenced with immunoSEQ multiplex PCR; TCRdb's copy has only in-frame clones and lacks some. Here the sample spans about 39,000 clones, more than 60% being singletons. Time point meaning: cycle 4 day 1 (C4D1), after 6 weeks of nivolumab. Every single patient, without exception, relapsed after autologous stem cell transplantation, and brentuximab vedotin exposure varied. Sequenced here: peripheral blood mononuclear cells (PBMCs), sampled before the fourth cycle of nivolumab. The receptors come from a human donor with classical Hodgkin lymphoma.

V usage is TRBV7-2 and J usage is TRBJ2-1; 8 positions agree with TRBD1. The CDR3 consists of 15 residues. The V gene end was trimmed by 5 bases and the J gene end by 8 bases; junction bases not matched to a gene: 11. From germline, CDR1 is SGHTA and CDR2 FQGNSA. DNA for the CDR3: TGTGCCAGCAGCCCAGGGGGACAGGTAACTGATGAGCAGTTCTTC. Translation gives CASSPGGQVTDEQFF.

The chain is built from TRBV6-5 and TRBJ2-5; D is undetermined. V lost 6 bases, J lost 9 bases, and 23 bases lay in between. This CDR3 comprises 15 residues. In germline, CDR1 is MNHEY, CDR2 SVGAGI. The CDR3 nucleotides are TGTGCCAGCAGGCGGCCCTATACTGGTTGTTTGGCCCAGTACTTC. As protein: CASRRPYTGCLAQYF.

CDR3 protein: CASSQARGRGKNIQYF. CDR3 DNA: TGTGCCAGCAGCCAAGCGAGGGGCCGGGGCAAAAACATTCAGTACTTC. V gene TRBV14 combines with J gene TRBJ2-4; D tentatively reads TRBD1 or TRBD2 (5 bases each). V was cut by 1 base and J by 3 bases, with 13 bases left in between. CDR3 length: 16 amino acids. Per germline, CDR1 SGHDN and CDR2 FVKESK. The whole variable domain, remainder taken from reference TRBV14 and TRBJ2-4, is EAGVTQFPSHSVIEKGQTVTLRCDPISGHDNLYWYRRVMGKEIKFLLHFVKESKQDESGMPNNRFLAERTGGTYSTLKVQPAELEDSGVYFCASSQARGRGKNIQYFGAGTRLSVL.

The chain recombines TRBV4-1 with TRBJ2-7; D unclear. Trimming took 0 bases from V and 4 from J, leaving 13 bases between them. Germline-derived CDR1 and CDR2 are MGHRA and YSYEKL. The CDR3 loop spans 15 amino acids. CDR3 loop: CASSQDLSVTYEQYF. CDR3 DNA: TGCGCCAGCAGCCAAGATCTTTCAGTGACTTACGAGCAGTACTTC.

This rearrangement joins TRBV4-3 to TRBJ2-3; possibly TRBD2 for D (7 bases). Germline CDR1 is LGHNA and CDR2 is YSLEER. This CDR3 is built from 17 residues. V lost 0 bases to trimming and J lost 2 bases, with 15 bases between them. The CDR3 DNA follows: TGCGCCAGCAGCCAAGACACCGAGGGGGGGTCCACAGATACGCAGTATTTT. It translates to CASSQDTEGGSTDTQYF.

V usage is TRBV5-1 and J usage is TRBJ1-2; tentative D call: TRBD1 (6 bases). Germline V gives CDR1 SGHRS, CDR2 YFSETQ. With 0 bases removed from V and 8 bases from J, the gap between germline ends came to 11 bases. The CDR3 extends over 13 amino acids. CDR3 DNA sequence: TGCGCCAGCAGCTTGGGACAGGATTTAGGCTACACCTTC. It codes for CASSLGQDLGYTF. The entire variable domain, with the rest obtained from reference TRBV5-1 and TRBJ1-2, is as follows: KAGVTQTPRYLIKTRGQQVTLSCSPISGHRSVSWYQQTPGQGLQFLFEYFSETQRNKGNFPGRFSGRQFSNSRSEMNVSTLELGDSALYLCASSLGQDLGYTFGSGTRLTVV.

The CDR3, as DNA: TGTGCCAGCAGCCAAGGGTCCGGTTTCTACGAGCAGTACTTC. Protein sequence: CASSQGSGFYEQYF. This chain connects TRBV14 to TRBJ2-7, with unresolved D. Trimming left V 1 base short and J 3 bases short, with 10 bases between. In germline, CDR1 is SGHDN, CDR2 FVKESK. The CDR3 is 14 residues long.

CDR3 bases: TGCGCCAGCAGCCTACATAGCGGGGGGGGCACAGATACGCAGTATTTT. Its translation: CASSLHSGGGTDTQYF. This rearrangement joins TRBV4-3 to TRBJ2-3; 11 bases agree with TRBD2. Trimming at V came to 4 bases and at J to 1 base, leaving 4 bases not matched to a gene. CDR3 size: 16 residues. The V gene's germline CDR1 is LGHNA and CDR2 YSLEER.

The chain has TRBV18 and TRBJ1-2; perhaps TRBD1 as D (6 bases). Germline V gene lookup returns CDR1 KGHSH and CDR2 LQKENI. The CDR3 is 13 residues long. The V gene lost 2 bases and the J gene lost 7 bases, with 11 bases spanning the gap. CDR3 in DNA: TGTGCCAGCTCACCAGAACAGGGCGCTGGCTACACCTTC. Amino acid sequence: CASSPEQGAGYTF.

In this sample, this clone turned up once. This sequence joins TRBV7-6 and TRBJ2-7, with D possibly being TRBD1 (5 bases). The CDR3 spans 14 residues. Germline CDR1 is SGHVS and CDR2 is FNYEAQ. V lost 2 bases and J 2 bases, leaving 10 bases between the germline ends. The CDR3 sequence: CASSLTGYTYEQYF. The CDR3 region has the DNA TGTGCCAGCAGCTTAACAGGCTACACCTACGAGCAGTACTTC.

The chain couples TRBV2 to TRBJ2-3; tentatively, D is TRBD2 (6 bases). V was clipped by 6 bases and J by 5 bases, with 6 bases between them. This CDR3 has 11 amino acids. The germline V gene has CDR1 SNHLY and CDR2 FYNNEI. CDR3 residues: CASRGGDTQYF. The CDR3 nucleotides are TGTGCCAGCAGGGGAGGAGATACGCAGTATTTT.

This clone occurred once. The genes are TRBV28 and TRBJ2-2; no clear D. The V gene's germline CDR1 is MDHEN and CDR2 SYDVKM. CDR3 length equals 15 residues. Between the trimmed V and J ends, which lost 3 bases and 3 bases, there was a span of 11 bases. In DNA form, the CDR3 reads TGTGCCAGCAGTTTTAAGATTCGATACACCGGGGAGCTGTTTTTT. Encoded protein: CASSFKIRYTGELFF.

This clone was counted once. The chain recombines TRBV4-3 with TRBJ2-2; 7 positions match TRBD2. CDR1 is LGHNA and CDR2 is YSLEER in the germline V gene. Trimming took 0 bases from V and 7 from J; bases not matched to a gene: 8. The CDR3 is 16 residues long. The CDR3 sequence is CASSQDGRAGHGELFF. The CDR3 nucleotides are TGCGCCAGCAGCCAAGATGGGAGGGCAGGGCACGGGGAGCTGTTTTTT.

The chain recombines TRBV9 with TRBJ2-2, with no clear D. V lost 4 bases and J 7 bases, leaving 17 bases between the germline ends. In germline, CDR1 is SGDLS, CDR2 YYNGEE. CDR3 size: 15 residues. The CDR3 here is CASSPLNVVGGELFF. The CDR3, as DNA: TGTGCCAGCAGCCCCCTAAATGTAGTAGGCGGGGAGCTGTTTTTT. Full variable domain (missing parts from reference TRBV9 and TRBJ2-2): DSGVTQTPKHLITATGQRVTLRCSPRSGDLSVYWYQQSLDQGLQFLIQYYNGEERAKGNILERFSAQQFPDLHSELNLSSLELGDSALYFCASSPLNVVGGELFFGEGSRLTVL.

The chain joins TRBV27 to TRBJ1-2; 10 bases are a match to TRBD1. Germline CDR1 and CDR2: MNHEY and SMNVEV (reference sequence). With 2 bases clipped from V and 0 bases from J, the junction kept 3 bases outside the gene matches. The CDR3 loop spans 16 amino acids. CDR3 protein: CASSLGGQGPNYGYTF. In DNA, the CDR3 is TGTGCCAGCAGTTTAGGGGGACAGGGGCCTAACTATGGCTACACCTTC.

The CDR3 protein is CASRGNQPQHF. The CDR3 DNA reads as TGTGCCAGCAGAGGCAATCAGCCCCAGCATTTT. This rearrangement joins TRBV6-6 to TRBJ1-5; D uncertain. The germline gives CDR1 MNHNY, CDR2 SVGAGI (reference sequence). The CDR3 covers 11 residues. V was pared by 6 bases and J by 2 bases, with 2 bases between.

The V call is TRBV5-8, the J call TRBJ1-6; D possibly corresponds to TRBD1 (5 bases). Trimming took off 3 bases at V and 5 bases at J, with 9 bases between the two ends. Germline CDR1 is SGHTS and CDR2 is YDEGEE. There are 14 residues in the CDR3. The CDR3 sequence is CASSWDGNNSPLHF. The CDR3 DNA reads as TGTGCCAGCAGCTGGGACGGAAATAATTCACCCCTCCACTTT.

The chain couples TRBV29-1 to TRBJ2-3, with 8 bases identical to TRBD2. CDR1 is SQVTM, CDR2 ANQGSEA, per germline. Trimming took 6 bases from V and 4 from J; bases not matched to a gene: 3. The CDR3 contains 12 residues. CDR3 in DNA: TGCAGCGTGGGGCGGGGGGCAGATACGCAGTATTTT. It codes for CSVGRGADTQYF.

Written as DNA, the CDR3 is TGTGCCAGCTCACTTCCGGTGGAAGAAAAACTGTTTTTT. Translation gives CASSLPVEEKLFF. V gene TRBV18 combines with J gene TRBJ1-4, with D uncertain. This CDR3 comprises 13 residues. The ends were cut back, 4 bases at V and 8 bases at J, with 11 bases in the middle. Germline lookup yields CDR1 KGHSH and CDR2 LQKENI.

The chain has TRBV7-3 and TRBJ2-7; D call uncertain. V lost 5 bases, J lost 3 bases, and 8 bases lay in between. In germline, CDR1 is SGHTA, CDR2 FQGTGA. There are 12 residues in the CDR3. The CDR3 loop is CASSPNGYEQYF. The DNA of the CDR3 is TGTGCCAGCAGCCCGAACGGCTACGAGCAGTACTTC.

The rearrangement links TRBV7-6 to TRBJ1-5; TRBD1 is a possible D gene (6 bases). V was clipped by 5 bases and J by 3 bases, with 11 bases between them. This CDR3 region has 14 residues. The germline V gene has CDR1 SGHVS and CDR2 FNYEAQ. Here the CDR3 DNA reads TGTGCCAGCAGCCCCACAGGGTCCAATCAGCCCCAGCATTTT. Translated, it gives CASSPTGSNQPQHF.

The V gene is TRBV27, the J gene TRBJ2-3, with D possibly being TRBD1 (5 bases). V lost 3 bases and J 5 bases, leaving 6 bases between the germline ends. This CDR3 region has 12 residues. CDR1 MNHEY and CDR2 SMNVEV come from the germline V gene (reference sequence). The CDR3 DNA sequence: TGTGCCAGCAGTTTGGGGCTAGATACGCAGTATTTT. As protein: CASSLGLDTQYF.

The chain has TRBV9 and TRBJ1-5; TRBD1 matches 8 bases. The CDR3 loop spans 15 amino acids. V lost 0 bases and J lost 5; bases outside the gene matches: 4. The germline CDR1 and CDR2 sequences are SGDLS and YYNGEE. CDR3 DNA sequence: TGTGCCAGCAGCGTAGCGGACAGGGAGGATCAGCCCCAGCATTTT. Protein: CASSVADREDQPQHF.